A selection of T cell receptor beta chains follows, all from one sample in a study of blood T cells in healthy people across ages. TCRdb itself ran the 5' RACE reads through MiXCR, one entry per CDR3 protein. Here the sample spans approximately 800,000 distinct CDR3 sequences, about half being singletons. The material sequenced was blood. These receptor sequences come from a man older than 75 in good health. The CDR3 runs from the conserved cysteine through the conserved F or W. The order of the fields is J gene, V gene, D gene, clone size, CDR3 DNA, CDR3 protein. The D gene is left open where the match is weak. Clone size, where shown, is once, few, many, or a class for clones that have expanded.

j_gene: TRBJ1-5; v_gene: TRBV20-1; d_gene: .; abundance: few; CDR3nt: TGCAGTGCCAACGACAGAGGGGCAGGTCAGCCCCAGCATTTT; CDR3aa: CSANDRGAGQPQHF
j_gene: TRBJ2-6; v_gene: TRBV5-1; d_gene: .; abundance: .; CDR3nt: TGCGCCAGCAGCTTAGATTGGAAGCGTTCTGGGGCCAACGTCCTGACTTTC; CDR3aa: CASSLDWKRSGANVLTF
j_gene: TRBJ2-5; v_gene: TRBV9; d_gene: TRBD2; abundance: .; CDR3nt: TGTGCCAGCAGCGTAGGGCCAAGCGGGAACAATGAGCAGTACTTC; CDR3aa: CASSVGPSGNNEQYF
j_gene: TRBJ2-7; v_gene: TRBV7-2; d_gene: TRBD2; abundance: .; CDR3nt: TGTGCCAGCAGCTTAGCCCAGCGGGAGTTAACCTACGAGCAGTACTTC; CDR3aa: CASSLAQRELTYEQYF
j_gene: TRBJ2-7; v_gene: TRBV4-3; d_gene: TRBD2; abundance: .; CDR3nt: TGCGCCAGCAGCCCATCTAGCGGGAGCAGGCTTTCCTACGAGCAGTACTTC; CDR3aa: CASSPSSGSRLSYEQYF
j_gene: TRBJ2-1; v_gene: TRBV10-3; d_gene: .; abundance: .; CDR3nt: TGTGCCATCAGGCCGGGACTCCACAATGAGCAGTTCTTC; CDR3aa: CAIRPGLHNEQFF
j_gene: TRBJ2-1; v_gene: TRBV24-1; d_gene: .; abundance: .; CDR3nt: TGTGCCACCAGCGCTGTCCCCTTTGACAATGAGCAGTTCTTC; CDR3aa: CATSAVPFDNEQFF
j_gene: TRBJ2-3; v_gene: TRBV12-3/TRBV12-4; d_gene: TRBD2; abundance: few; CDR3nt: TGTGCCAGCAGTATAGCGGGAGGGAGAACAGATACGCAGTATTTT; CDR3aa: CASSIAGGRTDTQYF
j_gene: TRBJ1-2; v_gene: TRBV29-1; d_gene: TRBD1; abundance: .; CDR3nt: TGCAGCGTTGAATTGGGGTTGGAGGGGGCGAATGGCTACACCTTC; CDR3aa: CSVELGLEGANGYTF
j_gene: TRBJ2-7; v_gene: TRBV20-1; d_gene: TRBD2; abundance: .; CDR3nt: TGCAGTGCTAGGGGACTAGCGGGTGATCTCTACGAGCAGTACTTC; CDR3aa: CSARGLAGDLYEQYF
j_gene: TRBJ1-6; v_gene: TRBV7-2; d_gene: .; abundance: once; CDR3nt: TGTGCCAGCAGCTTAGATGCGGGCGGTTCACCCCTCCACTTT; CDR3aa: CASSLDAGGSPLHF
j_gene: TRBJ1-2; v_gene: TRBV5-1; d_gene: .; abundance: .; CDR3nt: TGCGCCAGCAGCTTGGATCCAGGGGCAAGGGATGGCTACACCTTC; CDR3aa: CASSLDPGARDGYTF
j_gene: TRBJ1-2; v_gene: TRBV27; d_gene: TRBD1; abundance: .; CDR3nt: TGTGCCAGCAGCCAAGTTACTCCAGGGGGTCTTGGGTATGGCTACACCTTC; CDR3aa: CASSQVTPGGLGYGYTF
j_gene: TRBJ2-7; v_gene: TRBV5-1; d_gene: .; abundance: .; CDR3nt: TGCGCCAGCAGCTCTGGGACTCGGTACTACGAGCAGTACTTC; CDR3aa: CASSSGTRYYEQYF
j_gene: TRBJ2-5; v_gene: TRBV7-3; d_gene: .; abundance: .; CDR3nt: TGTGCCAGCAGCTTAACGCTGGGGCTCCAAGAGACCCAGTACTTC; CDR3aa: CASSLTLGLQETQYF
j_gene: TRBJ2-3; v_gene: TRBV18; d_gene: TRBD2; abundance: .; CDR3nt: TGTGCCAGCTCACCACCGGGACTAGCAGCTGTGGGAGATACGCAGTATTTT; CDR3aa: CASSPPGLAAVGDTQYF
j_gene: TRBJ1-2; v_gene: TRBV28; d_gene: TRBD1; abundance: .; CDR3nt: TGTGCCAGCAGCCCGACAGGGTACTATGGCTACACCTTC; CDR3aa: CASSPTGYYGYTF
j_gene: TRBJ2-3; v_gene: TRBV7-2; d_gene: .; abundance: .; CDR3nt: TGTGCCAGCAGCTTAGAGGGTATGGCTAGTACACTCACAGATACGCAGTATTTT; CDR3aa: CASSLEGMASTLTDTQYF
j_gene: TRBJ2-7; v_gene: TRBV6-2/TRBV6-3; d_gene: .; abundance: .; CDR3nt: TGTGCCAGCAGTCGGGGGACACCCGCCTACGAGCAGTACTTC; CDR3aa: CASSRGTPAYEQYF
j_gene: TRBJ1-1; v_gene: TRBV12-3/TRBV12-4; d_gene: .; abundance: once; CDR3nt: TGTGCCAGCAGCGGGGGCCAGGGCGTCGGTGAAGCTTTCTTT; CDR3aa: CASSGGQGVGEAFF
j_gene: TRBJ2-5; v_gene: TRBV7-3; d_gene: .; abundance: many; CDR3nt: TGTGCCAGCAGCTTAAGGAGGGATCAGACCCAGTACTTC; CDR3aa: CASSLRRDQTQYF